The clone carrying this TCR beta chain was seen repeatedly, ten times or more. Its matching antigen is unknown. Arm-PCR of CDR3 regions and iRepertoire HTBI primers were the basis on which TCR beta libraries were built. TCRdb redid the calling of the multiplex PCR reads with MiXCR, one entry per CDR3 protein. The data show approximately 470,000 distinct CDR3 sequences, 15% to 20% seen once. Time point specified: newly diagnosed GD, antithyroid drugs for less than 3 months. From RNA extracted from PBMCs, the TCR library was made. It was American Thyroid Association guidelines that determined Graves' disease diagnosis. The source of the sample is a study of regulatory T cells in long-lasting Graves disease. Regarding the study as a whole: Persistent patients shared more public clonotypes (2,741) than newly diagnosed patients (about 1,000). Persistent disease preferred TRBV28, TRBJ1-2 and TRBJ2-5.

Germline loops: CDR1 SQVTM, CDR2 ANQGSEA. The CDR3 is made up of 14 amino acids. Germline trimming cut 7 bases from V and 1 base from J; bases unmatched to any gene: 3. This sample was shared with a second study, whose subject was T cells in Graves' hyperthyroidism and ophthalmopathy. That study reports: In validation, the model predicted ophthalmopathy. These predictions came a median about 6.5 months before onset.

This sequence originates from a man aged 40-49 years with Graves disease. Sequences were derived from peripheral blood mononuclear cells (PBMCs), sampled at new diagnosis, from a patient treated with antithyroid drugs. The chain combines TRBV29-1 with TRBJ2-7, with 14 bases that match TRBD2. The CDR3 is CSAGTSGGSYEQYF. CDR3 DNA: TGCAGCGCTGGGACTAGCGGGGGATCCTACGAGCAGTACTTC.